This entry lists 12 T cell receptor beta chains sequenced from one sample in a study of vaccination and CD4 T cells after COVID-19. Their antigens are not known. Cultured CD4+ T-cell DNA underwent Oncomine TCR Beta short-read sequencing. One entry per CDR3 protein, called by TCRdb with MiXCR from the PCR reads. The sample yields over 10,000 distinct CDR3 sequences, less than 30% seen once. Treatment: approximately 9-day PBMC culture with coronavirus spike peptide pools or control peptides (ViraFEST assay). The sequenced sample was CD4+ T cells from blood, cultured in vitro, obtained before SARS-CoV-2 vaccination. These receptors came from a human donor who received a COVID-19 vaccine.

This clonotype occurred a few times. The CDR3 DNA reads TGCAGTGCTAGAGATCTGAGAGGGGCTACGAACACCGGGGAGCTGTTTTTT. Translating it yields CSARDLRGATNTGELFF. This chain uses TRBV20-1 with TRBJ2-2, with D perhaps TRBD1 or TRBD2 (5 bases each). V lost 0 bases to trimming and J lost 0 bases, with 14 bases between them. Looked up from germline, CDR1 is DFQATT and CDR2 is SNEGSKA (reference sequence). This CDR3 contains 17 residues.

V and J are TRBV25-1 and TRBJ1-1, with 12 bases matching TRBD1. V shed 4 bases and J 4 bases; nucleotides not matched to a gene: 16. Germline assignment: CDR1 MGHDK and CDR2 SYGVNS. This CDR3 comprises 19 residues. The CDR3 loop is CASSAPGQGAERRGTEAFF. The CDR3 coding sequence is TGTGCCAGCAGTGCACCGGGACAGGGGGCGGAAAGGAGAGGCACTGAAGCTTTCTTT.

The rearrangement joins TRBV2 to TRBJ2-4, with 8 bases aligning to TRBD2. The CDR3 extends over 15 amino acids. J was trimmed by 7 bases and V by 7 bases; bases with no gene match: 12. Per germline, CDR1 SNHLY and CDR2 FYNNEI. The CDR3 DNA is TGTGCCAGCACTTCCGGGACTAGATTTGGGAACATTCAGTACTTC. Its protein is CASTSGTRFGNIQYF.

The table lists this clonotype with a few counts. The chain couples TRBV6-5 to TRBJ2-3; TRBD2 matches at 9 bases. The CDR3 is made up of 17 amino acids. J lost 6 bases, V lost 0 bases, and 10 bases had no gene match. Germline lookup yields CDR1 MNHEY and CDR2 SVGAGI. The CDR3 here is CASSYSLAGELRDTQYF. The CDR3 bases are TGTGCCAGCAGTTACTCCTTAGCGGGGGAACTTCGGGATACGCAGTATTTT.

This chain links TRBV20-1 with TRBJ1-2; D call uncertain. CDR1 is DFQATT, CDR2 SNEGSKA, per germline (reference sequence). The CDR3 is made up of 14 amino acids. V was cut by 4 bases and J by 1 base, with 13 bases left in between. In nucleotides, the CDR3 is TGCAGTGCTAAGCATTGGAGACATAACTATGGCTACACCTTC. Translating gives CSAKHWRHNYGYTF.

V and J are TRBV10-3 and TRBJ2-7; TRBD1 aligns across 10 bases. The CDR3 contains 15 residues. Germline V CDR1 and CDR2: ENHRY, SYGVKD. Written as DNA, the CDR3 is TGTGCATCCAACCCCCAGGGACAGGGGTCCTACGAGCAGTACTTC. As protein: CASNPQGQGSYEQYF.

The chain combines TRBV20-1 with TRBJ2-3, with 7 nucleotides matching TRBD1. CDR1 is DFQATT, CDR2 SNEGSKA, per germline (reference sequence). The CDR3 runs 11 residues. V shed 5 bases, J shed 4 bases, and the junction held 0 bases outside the gene matches. The CDR3 here is CSADRADTQYF. The CDR3 nucleotides are TGCAGTGCTGACAGGGCAGATACGCAGTATTTT.

The chain carries TRBV20-1 and TRBJ2-5; a weak D match, TRBD2 (6 bases). V lost 0 bases to trimming and J lost 3 bases, with 17 bases between them. The CDR3 consists of 16 residues. Germline V lookup: CDR1 DFQATT, CDR2 SNEGSKA (reference sequence). The DNA for the CDR3 is TGCAGTGCTAGAGATAGGAGGGCAGGGTTGGAAGAGACCCAGTACTTC. Translation gives CSARDRRAGLEETQYF.

A remark on this clonotype: This likely comes from a read error, as the CDR3 has no conserved phenylalanine or tryptophan at its end. The chain has TRBV11-3 and TRBJ1-1; TRBD1 might be the D (5 bases). CDR1 is SGHNT, CDR2 YENEEA, per germline. The CDR3 is 15 residues long. Trimming shortened V by 1 base and J by 0 bases, and 9 bases separated the two germline ends. In DNA, the CDR3 is TGTGCCAGCAGCTTAGTGTGGGGGTTGAACACTGAAGCTTTCTGT. It is translated as CASSLVWGLNTEAFC.

The chain links TRBV7-3 to TRBJ2-5; 8 bases line up with TRBD1. Germline loops: CDR1 SGHTA, CDR2 FQGTGA. CDR3 size: 16 residues. Losses at the gene ends were 5 bases for V and 7 bases for J; bases not matched to a gene: 15. The CDR3 sequence: CASSPQGGSSFGTQYF. In nucleotides, the CDR3 is TGTGCCAGCAGCCCACAGGGGGGCTCTAGCTTCGGGACCCAGTACTTC.

The chain is built from TRBV20-1 and TRBJ1-1; 7 positions agree with TRBD1. Germline CDR1 is DFQATT and CDR2 is SNEGSKA (reference sequence). With 3 bases clipped from V and 1 base from J, the junction kept 5 bases outside the gene matches. This CDR3 comprises 14 residues. For the CDR3, the DNA is TGCAGTGCTAGGATTAGACAGGGGAACACTGAAGCTTTCTTT. Protein: CSARIRQGNTEAFF.

V usage is TRBV27 and J usage is TRBJ1-2; 12 bases match TRBD1. The J segment lost 7 bases and the V segment lost 6 bases, leaving 6 bases of the junction unmatched. This CDR3 contains 14 residues. Looked up from germline, CDR1 is MNHEY and CDR2 is SMNVEV (reference sequence). DNA of the CDR3: TGTGCCAGCAGAACCGGGACAGGGGGCTCTGGCTACACCTTC. Its translation is CASRTGTGGSGYTF.